The 27 T cell receptor beta chains in this list originate from one sample, sequenced in a study of breast tumors, draining lymph nodes, adjacent tissues. TCRdb reanalysed the multiplex PCR reads using MiXCR and keeps one entry per CDR3 protein. Altogether 100,000 to 150,000 distinct CDR3 sequences are present, about 22% being singletons, with the ten largest covering roughly 2.7%. Samples came from axillary lymph nodes draining the breast cancer. Sample: axillary lymph node tissue. The receptors originated from a female donor with breast cancer. Some clones in this sample may be carry-over from other donors' samples.

This clonotype was seen many times. This chain joins TRBV20-1 and TRBJ2-5; tentatively, D is TRBD1 (5 bases). This CDR3 region has 12 residues. V lost 3 bases and J 2 bases, leaving 7 bases between the germline ends. Germline V gene lookup returns CDR1 DFQATT and CDR2 SNEGSKA (reference sequence). The CDR3 sequence: CSARTAQETQYF. CDR3 bases: TGCAGTGCTAGGACAGCTCAAGAGACCCAGTACTTC.

As concerns this clonotype: Since a much larger clone is just one base distant, this may be a read error. The genes are TRBV3-1 and TRBJ2-7; D gene unclear. CDR1 and CDR2 from the germline V gene are LGHDT and YNNKEL (reference sequence). V shed 0 bases and J shed 0 bases, with 9 bases lying between them. The CDR3 runs 15 residues. The CDR3 DNA sequence: TGTGCCAGCAGCCAAGATGGGCCGTACTCCTACGAGCAGTACTTC. Its protein is CASSQDGPYSYEQYF.

This clonotype came up many times. This chain uses TRBV6-7 with TRBJ2-3; D possibly corresponds to TRBD2 (6 bases). TRBV6-7 has ORF status, its function being uncertain. V was shortened by 6 bases and J by 5 bases, with 12 bases between the two germline ends. The CDR3 is 13 residues long. The CDR3 is CASRARGGDTQYF. CDR3 DNA sequence: TGTGCCAGCAGGGCCCGGGGAGGAGATACGCAGTATTTT.

This clonotype was observed many times. The chain uses TRBV9 and TRBJ2-7, with D perhaps matching TRBD1 or TRBD2 (5 bases each). From germline, CDR1 is SGDLS and CDR2 YYNGEE. V shed 0 bases and J shed 8 bases, with 15 bases lying between them. This CDR3 spans 14 amino acids. The CDR3 bases are TGTGCCAGCAGCGTAGGACTCTGGGACGAACAGCAGTACTTC. Encoded protein: CASSVGLWDEQQYF. Looking up the rest from reference TRBV9 and TRBJ2-7 gives the full variable domain: DSGVTQTPKHLITATGQRVTLRCSPRSGDLSVYWYQQSLDQGLQFLIQYYNGEERAKGNILERFSAQQFPDLHSELNLSSLELGDSALYFCASSVGLWDEQQYFGPGTRLTVT.

At least ten counts were recorded for this clonotype. V and J are TRBV20-1 and TRBJ2-3, with 8 positions matching TRBD1. J gave up 0 bases and V 1 base, and 6 bases lay outside the gene matches. This CDR3 has 16 residues. Germline V gene lookup returns CDR1 DFQATT and CDR2 SNEGSKA (reference sequence). CDR3 sequence reads: CSARGVTGESTDTQYF. CDR3 bases: TGCAGTGCTAGAGGGGTGACAGGGGAAAGCACAGATACGCAGTATTTT.

This clonotype was seen ten or more times. The chain has TRBV3-1 and TRBJ1-2; weak D call: TRBD1 (6 bases). The CDR3 totals 12 residues. Trimming stripped 10 bases from V and 7 bases from J, with 16 bases between. Germline V gene sequence: CDR1 LGHDT, CDR2 YNNKEL (reference sequence). For the CDR3, the DNA is TGTGCCACCAACGGGGGGGGCAGTGGCTACACCTTC. Translating gives CATNGGGSGYTF.

On this clonotype itself: A much larger clone is a single base away; this may be a read error. The V gene is TRBV5-4, the J gene TRBJ1-2; D gene unclear. This CDR3 spans 13 amino acids. Germline loops: CDR1 SGHNT, CDR2 YYREEE (reference sequence). CDR3 sequence (DNA): TGTGCCAGTAGCTTGGATCTCGACTGTGGCTACACCTTC. It encodes CASSLDLDCGYTF.

Concerning this clonotype itself: One base away lies a much larger clone, so this may be a sequencing read error. This chain connects TRBV18 to TRBJ2-5, with D possibly being TRBD2 (6 bases). This CDR3 has 15 amino acids. Germline V lookup: CDR1 KGHSH, CDR2 LQKENI. As DNA, the CDR3 is TGTGCCAGCTCACCACGGATTCTAGCGAGCGAGACCCAGTCCTTC. Residues: CASSPRILASETQSF. Using reference TRBV18 and TRBJ2-5 for the parts outside the CDR3, the full variable domain is NAGVMQNPRHLVRRRGQEARLRCSPMKGHSHVYWYRQLPEEGLKFMVYLQKENIIDESGMPKERFSAEFPKEGPSILRIQQVVRGDSAAYFCASSPRILASETQSFGPGTRLLVL.

This clonotype showed up many times. The chain carries TRBV4-1 and TRBJ2-3; 10 positions agree with TRBD2. The CDR3 consists of 16 residues. Germline trimming cut 0 bases from V and 3 bases from J; bases unmatched to any gene: 3. From germline, CDR1 is MGHRA and CDR2 YSYEKL. The chain's CDR3 is CASSQEGSGRTDTQYF. CDR3 nucleotide sequence: TGCGCCAGCAGCCAAGAGGGTAGCGGGAGGACAGATACGCAGTATTTT.

A few counts support this clonotype. The chain has TRBV11-2 and TRBJ2-3, with 10 bases fitting TRBD2. Germline CDR1 and CDR2: SGHAT and FQNNGV. CDR3 size: 15 residues. The V gene end was trimmed by 7 bases and the J gene end by 3 bases; junction bases not matched to a gene: 7. This CDR3 reads CASTLGLAATDTQYF. CDR3 nucleotide sequence: TGTGCCAGCACCCTCGGACTAGCGGCAACAGATACGCAGTATTTT.

This clonotype has just a few counts. V is TRBV28 and J is TRBJ1-2; D gene uncertain. The germline CDR1 and CDR2 sequences are MDHEN and SYDVKM. CDR3 length: 14 residues. The V end was cut by 7 bases, the J end by 3 bases, with 15 bases between. In nucleotides, the CDR3 is TGTGCCAGCAACCCGGCGGGGATGTACTATGGCTACACCTTC. Translating it yields CASNPAGMYYGYTF.

Ten or more counts support this clonotype. J is TRBJ1-4 and V is TRBV4-1; 8 bases match TRBD1. CDR3 size: 16 residues. V gave up 5 bases and J gave up 3 bases; unmatched junction bases: 8. Germline CDR1 MGHRA, CDR2 YSYEKL. CDR3 nucleotide sequence: TGCGCCAGCAGCTCGGGACAGGCGGCTGCTAATGAAAAACTGTTTTTT. This sequence encodes CASSSGQAAANEKLFF.

This clonotype was counted ten times or more. The J gene is TRBJ2-1, the V gene TRBV6-6; TRBD2 aligns across 10 bases. This CDR3 is built from 16 residues. Germline V gene lookup returns CDR1 MNHNY and CDR2 SVGAGI (reference sequence). J gave up 6 bases and V 5 bases, and 10 bases lay outside the gene matches. Written as DNA, the CDR3 is TGTGCCAGCAGTGTACGCGGGACTAGCGAATTCAATGAGCAGTTCTTC. Its protein is CASSVRGTSEFNEQFF.

A remark on this clonotype: A much larger clone lies one base from this, so it may be a read error. This chain joins TRBV7-9 and TRBJ1-4; D is ambiguous. The CDR3 sequence is 12 residues long. The germline gives CDR1 SEHNR, CDR2 FQNEAQ (reference sequence). CDR3 loop: CASSLDNGKLFF. For the CDR3, the DNA is TGTGCCAGCAGCTTAGACAATGGAAAACTGTTTTTT.

Ten or more counts support this clonotype. The chain combines TRBV28 with TRBJ2-6, with D unclear. V lost 5 bases and J 1 base, leaving 6 bases between the germline ends. The CDR3 spans 14 residues. CDR1 and CDR2 from the germline V gene are MDHEN and SYDVKM. CDR3 region: CASSQMSGANVLTF. CDR3 in DNA: TGTGCCAGCAGTCAAATGTCTGGGGCCAACGTCCTGACTTTC.

As for this clonotype: Given a much more abundant clone one base away, this may be a read error. The gene calls are TRBV11-3 and TRBJ2-3; unclear D gene. The CDR3 has 15 residues. Germline assignment: CDR1 SGHNT and CDR2 YENEEA. CDR3 loop: CASSLGAYTTDTQCF. CDR3 DNA: TGTGCCAGCAGCTTAGGGGCCTACACCACAGATACGCAGTGTTTT.

Comments on this clonotype: A much bigger clone sits one base away, suggesting this may be a read error. This chain links TRBV7-7 with TRBJ2-5; TRBD2 agrees at 9 bases. This CDR3 comprises 15 residues. Germline assignment: CDR1 SSHAT and CDR2 FNYEAQ (reference sequence). CDR3 sequence reads: CASSLGNSGRDTQYF. For the CDR3, the DNA is TGTGCTAGCAGCTTAGGAAATAGCGGGAGAGATACCCAGTACTTC.

This clonotype was observed many times. The chain employs TRBV15 and TRBJ2-5; weak D call: TRBD2 (6 bases). The CDR3 has 15 amino acids. Germline V gene sequence: CDR1 LNHNV, CDR2 YYDKDF (reference sequence). The V end lost 0 bases, the J end lost 4 bases, and 12 bases lay between the germline ends. CDR3 amino acids: CATSRDPGVGETQYF. The CDR3 coding sequence is TGTGCCACCAGCAGAGATCCGGGGGTTGGAGAGACCCAGTACTTC.

This clonotype has only a few counts. This CDR3 reads CASSYGGVGADTQYF. CDR3 in DNA: TGTGCCAGCAGTTACGGGGGGGTTGGGGCAGATACGCAGTATTTT. The V and J genes are TRBV6-2 or TRBV6-3 and TRBJ2-3; 7 bases are shared with TRBD2. The CDR3 extends over 15 amino acids. Germline CDR1 and CDR2: MNHEY and SVGEGT. The junction had 6 bases not matched to a gene; V was cut back by 2 bases and J by 4 bases.

This clonotype was recorded many times. The V call is TRBV5-6, the J call TRBJ2-7, with 8 bases aligning to TRBD1. After removal of 2 bases from V and 4 bases from J, the junction contained 14 bases not matched to a gene. The germline V gene has CDR1 SGHDT and CDR2 YYEEEE. CDR3 size: 17 residues. CDR3 region: CASSLRRTGTGGYEQYF. As DNA, the CDR3 is TGTGCCAGCAGCTTACGACGGACCGGGACAGGTGGTTACGAGCAGTACTTC.

This clonotype was observed a handful of times. This chain links TRBV19 with TRBJ2-1; TRBD2 matches 9 bases. Looked up from germline, CDR1 is LNHDA and CDR2 is SQIVND (reference sequence). The CDR3 runs 17 residues. J gave up 0 bases and V 3 bases, and 6 bases lay outside the gene matches. The CDR3 loop is CASSMAGGRGSYNEQFF. In nucleotides, the CDR3 is TGTGCCAGTAGTATGGCGGGCGGGAGGGGCTCCTACAATGAGCAGTTCTTC.

In DNA form, the CDR3 reads TGTGCCAGCCGGGACAGGAACTCCTACAATGAGCAGTTCTTC. Translation gives CASRDRNSYNEQFF. The rearrangement uses TRBV7-9 and TRBJ2-1; TRBD1 matches 8 bases. V dropped 8 bases and J dropped 0; count of bases not matched to a gene: 3. In germline, CDR1 is SEHNR, CDR2 FQNEAQ (reference sequence). The CDR3 contains 14 residues.

With respect to this clonotype: A much larger clone differs from this one at a single base, so this may be a read error. The chain couples TRBV6-2 or TRBV6-3 to TRBJ2-5; TRBD2 aligns across 10 bases. After removal of 2 bases from V and 5 bases from J, the junction contained 14 bases not matched to a gene. The CDR3 is made up of 18 amino acids. The V gene's germline CDR1 is MNHEY and CDR2 SVGEGT. CDR3 nucleotides: TGTGCCAGCAGTTACCCGGGACTAGCGCCCCACCGCCGGGAGACCCAGTACTTC. Translated, it gives CASSYPGLAPHRRETQYF.

There are many counts of this clonotype. Germline is not matched at one junction end, which may reflect a read error. The V gene is TRBV7-2, the J gene TRBJ2-1; 9 bases fit TRBD2. The CDR3 has 15 amino acids. Per germline, CDR1 SGHTA and CDR2 FQGNSA. The CDR3 reads CASSLAGTSYDEQFF. Here the CDR3 DNA reads TGTGCCAGCAGCTTAGCTGGGACTAGCTACGATGAGCAGTTCTTC.

This clonotype was seen repeatedly, ten times or more. V gene TRBV19 combines with J gene TRBJ1-2; 8 bases fit TRBD1. Germline values: CDR1 LNHDA, CDR2 SQIVND (reference sequence). The CDR3 extends over 17 amino acids. V was pared by 0 bases and J by 4 bases, with 10 bases of the junction left unmatched. CDR3 DNA: TGTGCCAGTAGTATAGATGACAGGGGACGCCCTACCTATGGCTACACCTTC. Residues: CASSIDDRGRPTYGYTF.

This clonotype was seen more than once but under ten times. V usage is TRBV28 and J usage is TRBJ2-1; TRBD2 aligns across 7 bases. CDR1 and CDR2 (germline): MDHEN, SYDVKM. The CDR3 contains 16 residues. The junction had 5 bases not matched to a gene; V was cut back by 3 bases and J by 0 bases. The CDR3: CASSFSGKGSYNEQFF. DNA for the CDR3: TGTGCCAGCAGTTTCAGCGGGAAGGGCTCCTACAATGAGCAGTTCTTC.

This chain's CDR3 is CASSSLTGNVGGYTF. CDR3 coding DNA: TGTGCCAGCAGTTCCCTAACAGGGAACGTCGGTGGCTACACCTTC. The chain couples TRBV28 to TRBJ1-2, with D possibly TRBD1 on 6 matching bases. V dropped 4 bases and J dropped 7 bases, with 19 bases sitting between them. In germline, CDR1 is MDHEN, CDR2 SYDVKM. This CDR3 comprises 15 residues.